This is a list of T cell receptor beta chains from one sample in a study of breast tumors, draining lymph nodes, adjacent tissues. Via MiXCR, TCRdb re-called the multiplex PCR reads, giving one row per CDR3 protein. The sample has tens of thousands of distinct CDR3 sequences; around 50% are singletons. The sequenced sample consisted of breast tumor tissue. The receptors originated from a female donor with breast cancer. Some clones in this sample may be carry-over from other donors' samples. Each CDR3 is given with its conserved first and last residue. The size entry is marked missing in some rows and otherwise reads once, few, many or a size class.

CASSVGVGSQETQYF	TRBV6-1	many	TRBJ2-5	15
CASSPGTASYGYTF	TRBV18	-	TRBJ1-2	14
CASSSYPGQGAYSPLHF	TRBV14	-	TRBJ1-6	17
CASSFVATGGANEQFF	TRBV5-5	many	TRBJ2-1	16
CASSSGQGNSPLHF	TRBV5-1	-	TRBJ1-6	14
CASSAGTGPYEQYF	TRBV7-3	-	TRBJ2-7	14
CSALGDSGQETQYF	TRBV20-1	-	TRBJ2-5	14
CACSWDRINSPLHF	TRBV19	-	TRBJ1-6	14
CASSHFSPGTNLYEQYF	TRBV14	-	TRBJ2-7	17
CASSPPPGGRYGYTF	TRBV6-1	many	TRBJ1-2	15
CASSVLHRRNEQYF	TRBV2	-	TRBJ2-7	14
CASSVGGAYNSPLHF	TRBV9	-	TRBJ1-6	15
CASSEREVQYEQFF	TRBV6-1	many	TRBJ2-1	14
CASSFLGGEGSEQYF	TRBV5-1	medium-sized	TRBJ2-7	15
CASSGRTSYGYTF	TRBV19	once	TRBJ1-2	13
CSDRASGGVETQYF	TRBV20-1	once	TRBJ2-5	14
CASGDRARTDTQYF	TRBV6-5	many	TRBJ2-3	14
CASSLDGISGNTIYF	TRBV5-1	medium-sized	TRBJ1-3	15
CAGSPRRGATNEKLFF	TRBV19	-	TRBJ1-4	16
CASSRYGLASTDTQYF	TRBV6-5	-	TRBJ2-3	16
CSVEQGAYGYTF	TRBV29-1	-	TRBJ1-2	12
CASSQSIQYGYTF	TRBV16	many	TRBJ1-2	13
CASSSLSRGRSTDTQYF	TRBV27	many	TRBJ2-3	17
CASSQGGLGGIAYEQYF	TRBV4-1	-	TRBJ2-7	17
CASSPRPFSYEQYF	TRBV6-6	-	TRBJ2-7	14
CASSPGTPLLNNEQFFGGF	TRBV6-5	-	TRBJ1-2	19
CASSQDRQGAQNTEAFF	TRBV4-1	many	TRBJ1-1	17
CASVSGLEQYF	TRBV2	-	TRBJ2-7	11
CASSHSGAGGTDTQYF	TRBV6-5	-	TRBJ2-3	16
CASTDRGGNYGYTF	TRBV6-5	-	TRBJ1-2	14
CASNPIITTRTQETQYF	TRBV12-3/TRBV12-4	-	TRBJ2-5	17
CASSEVDNYGYTF	TRBV2	medium-sized	TRBJ1-2	13
CAWSLKGDYSPLHF	TRBV30	few	TRBJ1-6	14
CASSPSTGHGNQPQHF	TRBV19	medium-sized	TRBJ1-5	16
CASSLDRQGRSPLHF	TRBV11-2	-	TRBJ1-6	15
CSVEMYEAFF	TRBV29-1	many	TRBJ1-1	10
CASSPDMYYGYTF	TRBV6-5	-	TRBJ1-2	13
CASRGTSGGYGQYF	TRBV2	-	TRBJ2-7	14
CASSLDGAQPQHF	TRBV7-9	few	TRBJ1-5	13
CSARHQETQSF	TRBV20-1	many	TRBJ2-5	11
CASKRSETQYF	TRBV10-3	-	TRBJ2-5	11